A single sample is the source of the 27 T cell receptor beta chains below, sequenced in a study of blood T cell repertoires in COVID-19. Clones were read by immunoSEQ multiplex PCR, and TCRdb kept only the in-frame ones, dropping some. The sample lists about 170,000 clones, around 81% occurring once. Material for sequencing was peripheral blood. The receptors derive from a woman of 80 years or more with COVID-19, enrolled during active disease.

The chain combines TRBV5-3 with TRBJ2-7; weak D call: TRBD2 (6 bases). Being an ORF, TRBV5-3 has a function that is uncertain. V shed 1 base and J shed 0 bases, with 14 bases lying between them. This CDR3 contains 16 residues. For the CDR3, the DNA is TGTGCCAGAAGCTTGTTGGTGAGCGGGCCCTCCTACGAGCAGTACTTC. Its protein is CARSLLVSGPSYEQYF.

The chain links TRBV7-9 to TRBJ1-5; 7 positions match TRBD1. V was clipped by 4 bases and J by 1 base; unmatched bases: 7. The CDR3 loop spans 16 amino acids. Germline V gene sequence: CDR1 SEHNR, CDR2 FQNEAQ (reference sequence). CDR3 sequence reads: CASSSEQGLSNQPQHF. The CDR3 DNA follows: TGTGCCAGCAGCTCCGAACAGGGGTTAAGCAATCAGCCCCAGCATTTT.

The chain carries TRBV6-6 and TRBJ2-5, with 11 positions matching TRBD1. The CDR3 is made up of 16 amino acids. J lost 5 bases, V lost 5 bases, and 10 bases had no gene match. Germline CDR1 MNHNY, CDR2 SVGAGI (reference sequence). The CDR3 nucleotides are TGTGCCAGCAGTCGCGGGGGACAGGGGGGTGGGGAGACCCAGTACTTC. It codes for CASSRGGQGGGETQYF.

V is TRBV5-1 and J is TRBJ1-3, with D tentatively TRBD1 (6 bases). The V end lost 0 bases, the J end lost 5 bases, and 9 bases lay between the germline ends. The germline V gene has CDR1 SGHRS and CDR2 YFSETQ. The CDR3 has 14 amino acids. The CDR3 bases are TGCGCCAGCAGCTTGGAACAGGGTAGAAACACCATATATTTT. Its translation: CASSLEQGRNTIYF.

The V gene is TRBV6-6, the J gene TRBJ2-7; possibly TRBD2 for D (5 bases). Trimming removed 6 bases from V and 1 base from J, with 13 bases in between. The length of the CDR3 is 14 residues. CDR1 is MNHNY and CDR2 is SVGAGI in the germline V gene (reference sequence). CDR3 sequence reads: CASSRAAESYEQYF. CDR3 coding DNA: TGTGCCAGCAGCCGAGCGGCGGAGTCCTACGAGCAGTACTTC.

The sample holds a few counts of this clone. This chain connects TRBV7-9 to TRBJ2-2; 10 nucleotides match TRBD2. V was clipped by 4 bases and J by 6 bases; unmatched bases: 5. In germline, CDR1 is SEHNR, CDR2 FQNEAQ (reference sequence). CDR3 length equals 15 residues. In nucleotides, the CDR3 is TGTGCCAGCAGCTCCAGAGCGGGAGGGCCCGGGGAGCTGTTTTTT. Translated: CASSSRAGGPGELFF. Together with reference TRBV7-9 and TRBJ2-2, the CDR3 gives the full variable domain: DTGVSQNPRHKITKRGQNVTFRCDPISEHNRLYWYRQTLGQGPEFLTYFQNEAQLEKSRLLSDRFSAERPKGSFSTLEIQRTEQGDSAMYLCASSSRAGGPGELFFGEGSRLTVL.

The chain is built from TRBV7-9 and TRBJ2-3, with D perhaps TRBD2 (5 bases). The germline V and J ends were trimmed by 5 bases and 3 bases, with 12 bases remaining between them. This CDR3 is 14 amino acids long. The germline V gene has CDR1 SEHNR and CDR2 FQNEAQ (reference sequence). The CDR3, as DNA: TGTGCCAGCAGCCCCCGAGAGGGAACAGATACGCAGTATTTT. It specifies CASSPREGTDTQYF.

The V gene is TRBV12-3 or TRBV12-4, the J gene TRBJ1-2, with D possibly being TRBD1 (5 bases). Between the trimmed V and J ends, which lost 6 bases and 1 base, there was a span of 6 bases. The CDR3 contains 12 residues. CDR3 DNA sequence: TGTGCCAGCAGGACAGTTAACTATGGCTACACCTTC. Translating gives CASRTVNYGYTF.

The CDR3 protein is CASSSPGNTGELFF. In DNA form, the CDR3 reads TGCGCCAGCAGTTCACCCGGGAACACCGGGGAGCTGTTTTTT. The chain combines TRBV5-1 with TRBJ2-2; the D is unclear. This CDR3 has 14 residues. The V end lost 5 bases, the J end lost 1 base, and 9 bases lay between the germline ends. The V gene's germline CDR1 is SGHRS and CDR2 YFSETQ. Using reference TRBV5-1 and TRBJ2-2 for the parts outside the CDR3, the full variable domain is KAGVTQTPRYLIKTRGQQVTLSCSPISGHRSVSWYQQTPGQGLQFLFEYFSETQRNKGNFPGRFSGRQFSNSRSEMNVSTLELGDSALYLCASSSPGNTGELFFGEGSRLTVL.

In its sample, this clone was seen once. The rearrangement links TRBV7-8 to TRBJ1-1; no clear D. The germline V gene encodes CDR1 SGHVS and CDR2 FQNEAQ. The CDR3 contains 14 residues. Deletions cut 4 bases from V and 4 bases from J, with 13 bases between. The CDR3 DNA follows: TGTGCCAGCAGCTCGTTAGCGTTGGGCACTGAAGCTTTCTTT. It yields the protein CASSSLALGTEAFF.

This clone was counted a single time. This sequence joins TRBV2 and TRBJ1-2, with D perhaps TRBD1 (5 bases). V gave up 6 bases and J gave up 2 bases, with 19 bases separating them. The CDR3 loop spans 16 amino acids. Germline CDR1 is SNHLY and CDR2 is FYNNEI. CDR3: CASSDGGVGNNYGYTF. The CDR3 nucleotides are TGTGCCAGCAGCGATGGAGGGGTGGGAAACAACTATGGCTACACCTTC. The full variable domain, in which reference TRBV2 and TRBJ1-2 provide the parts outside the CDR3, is EPEVTQTPSHQVTQMGQEVILRCVPISNHLYFYWYRQILGQKVEFLVSFYNNEISEKSEIFDDQFSVERPDGSNFTLKIRSTKLEDSAMYFCASSDGGVGNNYGYTFGSGTRLTVV.

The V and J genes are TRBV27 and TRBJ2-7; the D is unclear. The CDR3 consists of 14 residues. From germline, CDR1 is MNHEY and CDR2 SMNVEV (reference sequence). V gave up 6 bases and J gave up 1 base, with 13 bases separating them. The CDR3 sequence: CASRASGASYEQYF. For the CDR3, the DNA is TGTGCCAGCAGAGCCTCAGGCGCATCCTACGAGCAGTACTTC.

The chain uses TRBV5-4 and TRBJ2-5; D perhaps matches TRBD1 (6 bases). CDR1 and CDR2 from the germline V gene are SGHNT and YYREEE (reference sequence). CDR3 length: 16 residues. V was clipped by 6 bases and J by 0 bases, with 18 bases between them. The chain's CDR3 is CASNHRTAKYQETQYF. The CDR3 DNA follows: TGTGCCAGCAACCACCGGACAGCGAAGTACCAAGAGACCCAGTACTTC.

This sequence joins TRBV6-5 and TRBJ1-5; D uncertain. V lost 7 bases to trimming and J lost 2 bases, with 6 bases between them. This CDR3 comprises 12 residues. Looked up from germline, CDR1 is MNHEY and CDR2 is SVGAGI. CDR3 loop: CASNEGNQPQHF. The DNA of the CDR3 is TGTGCCAGCAACGAGGGCAATCAGCCCCAGCATTTT.

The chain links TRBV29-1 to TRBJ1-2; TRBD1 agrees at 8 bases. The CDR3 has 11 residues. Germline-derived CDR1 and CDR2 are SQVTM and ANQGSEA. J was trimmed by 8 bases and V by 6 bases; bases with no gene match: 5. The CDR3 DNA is TGCAGCGTCGGGACAGGTTCCGGCTACACCTTC. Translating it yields CSVGTGSGYTF.

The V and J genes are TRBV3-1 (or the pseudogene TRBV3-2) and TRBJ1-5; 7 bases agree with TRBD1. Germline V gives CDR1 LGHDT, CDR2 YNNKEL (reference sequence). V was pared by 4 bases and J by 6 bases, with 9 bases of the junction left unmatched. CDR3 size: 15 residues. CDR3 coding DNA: TGTGCCAGCAGCCTTTCGGGGCAGGGGGTTCAGCCCCAGCATTTT. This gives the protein CASSLSGQGVQPQHF.

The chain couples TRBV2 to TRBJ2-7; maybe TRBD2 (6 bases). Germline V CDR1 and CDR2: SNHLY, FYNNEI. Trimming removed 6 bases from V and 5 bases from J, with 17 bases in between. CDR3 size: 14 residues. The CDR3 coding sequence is TGTGCCAGCAGGACTCTGACGCGGGAAGACGAGCAGTACTTC. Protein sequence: CASRTLTREDEQYF.

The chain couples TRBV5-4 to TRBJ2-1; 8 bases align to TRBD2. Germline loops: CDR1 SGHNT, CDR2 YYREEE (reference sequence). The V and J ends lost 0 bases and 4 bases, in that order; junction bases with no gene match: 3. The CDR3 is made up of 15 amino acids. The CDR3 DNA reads TGTGCCAGCAGCTTGGGAGCGGGGGAATACAATGAGCAGTTCTTC. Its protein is CASSLGAGEYNEQFF.

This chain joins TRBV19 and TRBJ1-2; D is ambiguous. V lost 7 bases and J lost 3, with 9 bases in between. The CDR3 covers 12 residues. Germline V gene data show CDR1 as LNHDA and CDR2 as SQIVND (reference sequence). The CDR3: CASTGSYYGYTF. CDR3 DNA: TGTGCCAGTACGGGTAGCTACTATGGCTACACCTTC. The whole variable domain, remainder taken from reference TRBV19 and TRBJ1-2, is DGGITQSPKYLFRKEGQNVTLSCEQNLNHDAMYWYRQDPGQGLRLIYYSQIVNDFQKGDIAEGYSVSREKKESFPLTVTSAQKNPTAFYLCASTGSYYGYTFGSGTRLTVV.

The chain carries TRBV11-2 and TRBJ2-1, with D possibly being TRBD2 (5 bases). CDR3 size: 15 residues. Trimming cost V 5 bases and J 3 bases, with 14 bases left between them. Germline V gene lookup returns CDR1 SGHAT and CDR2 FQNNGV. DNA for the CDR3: TGTGCCAGCAGCACCGGGATTCCCGACTACAATGAGCAGTTCTTC. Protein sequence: CASSTGIPDYNEQFF.

This CDR3 is CSVGNKGEAPLHF. CDR3 coding DNA: TGCAGCGTTGGCAACAAAGGCGAGGCACCCCTCCACTTT. The gene calls are TRBV29-1 and TRBJ1-6; no reliable D call. The CDR3 spans 13 residues. Per germline, CDR1 SQVTM and CDR2 ANQGSEA. Trimming shortened V by 4 bases and J by 11 bases, and 15 bases separated the two germline ends. Combining the CDR3 with reference TRBV29-1 and TRBJ1-6 gives the whole variable domain SAVISQKPSRDICQRGTSLTIQCQVDSQVTMMFWYRQQPGQSLTLIATANQGSEATYESGFVIDKFPISRPNLTFSTLTVSNMSPEDSSIYLCSVGNKGEAPLHFGNGTRLTVT.

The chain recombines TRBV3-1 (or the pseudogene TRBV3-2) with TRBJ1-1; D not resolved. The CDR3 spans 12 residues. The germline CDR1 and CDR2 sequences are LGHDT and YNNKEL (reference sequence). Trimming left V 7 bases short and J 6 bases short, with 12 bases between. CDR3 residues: CASTLVGSEAFF. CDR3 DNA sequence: TGTGCCAGCACCCTAGTCGGCTCTGAAGCTTTCTTT.

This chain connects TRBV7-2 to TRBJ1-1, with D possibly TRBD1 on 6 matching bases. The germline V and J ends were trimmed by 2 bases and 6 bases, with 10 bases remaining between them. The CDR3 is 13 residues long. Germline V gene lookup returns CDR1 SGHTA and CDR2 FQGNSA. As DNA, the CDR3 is TGTGCCAGCAGCTTATCCCGACAGGCTGAAGCTTTCTTT. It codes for CASSLSRQAEAFF. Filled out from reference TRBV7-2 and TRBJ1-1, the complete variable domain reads GAGVSQSPSNKVTEKGKDVELRCDPISGHTALYWYRQSLGQGLEFLIYFQGNSAPDKSGLPSDRFSAERTGGSVSTLTIQRTQQEDSAVYLCASSLSRQAEAFFGQGTRLTVV.

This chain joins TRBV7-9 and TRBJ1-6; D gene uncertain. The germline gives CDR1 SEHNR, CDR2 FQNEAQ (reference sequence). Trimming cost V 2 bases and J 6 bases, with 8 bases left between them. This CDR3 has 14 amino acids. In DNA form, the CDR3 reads TGTGCCAGCAGCTTAAGCCAGGCTAATTCACCCCTCCACTTT. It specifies CASSLSQANSPLHF.

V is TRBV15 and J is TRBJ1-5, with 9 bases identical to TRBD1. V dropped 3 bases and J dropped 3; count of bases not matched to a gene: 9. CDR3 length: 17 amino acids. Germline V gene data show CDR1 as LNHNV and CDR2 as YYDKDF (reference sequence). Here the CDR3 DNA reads TGTGCCACCAGCAGGGACTTCGACAGGGGGAACAATCAGCCCCAGCATTTT. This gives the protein CATSRDFDRGNNQPQHF.

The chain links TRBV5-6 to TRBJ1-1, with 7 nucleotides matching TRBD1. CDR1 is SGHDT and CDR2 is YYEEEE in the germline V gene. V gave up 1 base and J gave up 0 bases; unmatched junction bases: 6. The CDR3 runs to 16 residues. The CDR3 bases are TGTGCCAGCAGCTTGTTAGGGGGCGAAATGAACACTGAAGCTTTCTTT. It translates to CASSLLGGEMNTEAFF.

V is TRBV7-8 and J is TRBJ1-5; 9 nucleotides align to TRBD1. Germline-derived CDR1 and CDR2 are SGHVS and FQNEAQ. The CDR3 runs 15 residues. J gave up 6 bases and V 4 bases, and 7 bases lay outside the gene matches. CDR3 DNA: TGTGCCAGCAGCTCCCGGGACAGGGTAGTTCAGCCCCAGCATTTT. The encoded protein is CASSSRDRVVQPQHF. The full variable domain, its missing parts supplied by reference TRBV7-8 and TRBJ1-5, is GAGVSQSPRYKVAKRGQDVALRCDPISGHVSLFWYQQALGQGPEFLTYFQNEAQLDKSGLPSDRFFAERPEGSVSTLKIQRTQQEDSAVYLCASSSRDRVVQPQHFGDGTRLSIL.